The T cell receptor (beta chain) under discussion was sequenced for a study of identical twins. General study points: Partly confounded zero-insertion analyses could result from invariant MAIT and iNKT cells. Out-of-frame alpha sequences common to twins exhibited a surplus of low generation probability. A lower insertion count was a feature of abundant cord blood beta clonotypes, with no such feature in memory repertoires.

Template switching supplied a universal primer site; unique molecular identifiers were carried on the cDNA. TCRdb ran MiXCR on the 5' RACE reads and lists one entry per CDR3 protein. The repertoire consists of more than 400,000 distinct CDR3 sequences, with 15% occurring once and the leading ten covering around 0.48%. This CDR3 is built from 14 residues. V lost 5 bases, J lost 5 bases, and 4 bases stayed unmatched. The sample holds many counts of this clonotype. The antigen remains undetermined. These data are also associated with another study on yellow fever vaccine responses in identical twins.

The sequence came from a woman aged 18-35 years in good health. The chain uses TRBV12-3 or TRBV12-4 and TRBJ2-3, with 10 positions matching TRBD2. The specimen was CD4+ T cells sorted from blood. DNA of the CDR3: TGTGCCAGCAGTCCCCGACTAGCGGGAGATACGCAGTATTTT. Translating gives CASSPRLAGDTQYF.